Listed below are T cell receptor beta chains from one sample, sequenced in a study of cytomegalovirus exposure and HLA in healthy donors. The assay was immunoSEQ multiplex PCR, and TCRdb's table has in-frame clones only and misses some. This sample has 130,000 to 150,000 clones, with around 75% found just once. The sample was PBMCs. These receptors came from a woman in her twenties or thirties in good health and CMV-seronegative. CDR3s include the opening cysteine and the closing phenylalanine or tryptophan. A D gene is named only where the DNA matches it firmly. Where a row states a size, it is once, few, many or the class of an expanded clone; other rows omit it.

>TRBJ2-7|.|.|TRBV29-1
CSVERLASYEQYF
TGCAGCGTTGAAAGGCTAGCATCCTACGAGCAGTACTTC
>TRBJ1-1|TRBD1|few|TRBV25-1
CASRRQGEWTEAFF
TGTGCCAGCAGGAGACAGGGTGAATGGACTGAAGCTTTCTTT
>TRBJ2-1|.|.|TRBV9
CASSVPKGEGPRDEQFF
TGTGCCAGCAGCGTCCCTAAGGGGGAGGGCCCTAGGGATGAGCAGTTCTTC
>TRBJ2-3|.|.|TRBV28
CASSLRGRLITSYTQYF
TGTGCCAGCAGCCTTAGGGGCAGGCTAATTACGTCTTATACGCAGTATTTT
>TRBJ2-3|.|.|TRBV2
CASSPGTDTQYF
TGTGCCAGCAGCCCAGGGACAGATACGCAGTATTTT
>TRBJ2-5|TRBD2|.|TRBV7-3
CASSPLAGVWETQYF
TGTGCCAGCAGCCCCCTAGCGGGAGTGTGGGAGACCCAGTACTTC
>TRBJ2-1|TRBD2|once|TRBV5-1
CASSLGLAGSYNEQFF
TGCGCCAGCAGCTTGGGACTAGCGGGCTCCTACAATGAGCAGTTCTTC
>TRBJ2-3|.|.|TRBV6-4
CTSSHQGEEDTQYF
TGTACCAGCAGTCACCAGGGGGAGGAGGATACGCAGTATTTT
>TRBJ2-1|.|.|TRBV10-1
CASSLSGRGSYNEQFF
TGCGCCAGCAGTCTATCTGGGCGGGGATCCTACAATGAGCAGTTCTTC
>TRBJ1-1|.|.|TRBV7-9
CASSRTPEAFF
TGTGCCAGCAGTAGGACACCTGAAGCTTTCTTT
>TRBJ1-1|TRBD1|.|TRBV6-5
CASRTQDRAREAFF
TGTGCCAGCAGGACCCAGGACAGGGCCCGTGAAGCTTTCTTT
>TRBJ2-1|.|.|TRBV19
CASSTFSGTYYNEQFF
TGTGCCAGTAGTACCTTCTCCGGGACATATTACAATGAGCAGTTCTTC
>TRBJ2-3|TRBD2|.|TRBV9
CASSPSAGTSARVSTDTQYF
TGTGCCAGCAGCCCCTCAGCCGGGACTAGCGCTAGAGTTAGCACAGATACGCAGTATTTT
>TRBJ2-1|TRBD2|few|TRBV6-1
CASRLAGLNEQFF
TGTGCCAGCAGACTAGCGGGACTCAATGAGCAGTTCTTC
>TRBJ1-5|TRBD1|.|TRBV15
CATSRDRAASNQPQHF
TGTGCCACCAGCAGGGACAGGGCTGCGAGCAATCAGCCCCAGCATTTT
>TRBJ2-1|TRBD2|.|TRBV28
CASRLGAGGASNNEQFF
TGTGCCAGCAGATTGGGGGCGGGGGGGGCTTCAAACAATGAGCAGTTCTTC
>TRBJ2-1|TRBD2|.|TRBV9
CASSVGWASGRRNNEQFF
TGTGCCAGCAGCGTAGGATGGGCTAGCGGGAGGAGGAACAATGAGCAGTTCTTC
>TRBJ1-1|.|.|TRBV20-1
CSGGKNTEAFF
TGCAGTGGAGGTAAGAACACTGAAGCTTTCTTT
>TRBJ1-6|TRBD1|few|TRBV5-4
CASSAMTGGHSPLHF
TGTGCCAGCAGCGCGATGACAGGGGGCCATTCACCCCTCCACTTT